What follows is one T cell receptor (beta chain) and its context. The V gene end was trimmed by 5 bases and the J gene end by 2 bases; junction bases not matched to a gene: 5. Germline values: CDR1 SGHTA, CDR2 FQGNSA. This CDR3 has 16 residues. This record comes from a study of blood T cells in healthy people across ages. A sample-barcoded 5' primer and a J-beta primer mix were used in a second PCR of roughly 7 to 11 cycles. TCRdb reanalysed the 5' RACE reads using MiXCR and keeps one entry per CDR3 protein. The repertoire holds more than 800,000 distinct CDR3 sequences, with under 35% as singletons. This clonotype was sampled from a woman aged 80 or older in good health. V is TRBV7-2 and J is TRBJ2-3, with TRBD2 matching 12 bases. The sequenced sample consisted of blood. In DNA, the CDR3 is TGTGCCAGCAGCATTTGGACTAGCGGGAACACAGATACGCAGTATTTT. Amino acid sequence: CASSIWTSGNTDTQYF. Full variable domain (missing parts from reference TRBV7-2 and TRBJ2-3): GAGVSQSPSNKVTEKGKDVELRCDPISGHTALYWYRQSLGQGLEFLIYFQGNSAPDKSGLPSDRFSAERTGGSVSTLTIQRTQQEDSAVYLCASSIWTSGNTDTQYFGPGTRLTVL.